These 30 T cell receptor beta chains originate from one sample sequenced in a study of lymphopenia after photon versus proton radiotherapy. Here immunoSEQ multiplex PCR was the method, and the copy in TCRdb shows in-frame clones only, minus some. The table has more than 70,000 clones, over 70% seen once. Here the sequenced sample was peripheral blood, taken from a patient treated with proton-based radiotherapy. Source of these receptors: a man aged 60 to 75 with pancreatic cancer.

This rearrangement joins TRBV6-6 to TRBJ1-2; D gene uncertain. The V end lost 0 bases, the J end lost 4 bases, and 6 bases lay between the germline ends. The CDR3 consists of 13 residues. Germline values: CDR1 MNHNY, CDR2 SVGAGI (reference sequence). CDR3 sequence reads: CASSYSETYGYTF. The CDR3, as DNA: TGTGCCAGCAGTTACTCGGAGACCTATGGCTACACCTTC.

CDR3 sequence (DNA): TGTGCCAGCAGTGAAAGCAGGTACAGCTACGAGCAGTACTTC. Protein sequence: CASSESRYSYEQYF. The genes are TRBV6-1 and TRBJ2-7; D is unclear. Trimming pared 2 bases from V and 3 bases from J, leaving 11 bases between. The CDR3 sequence is 14 residues long. CDR1 MNHNS and CDR2 SASEGT come from the germline V gene.

The chain is built from TRBV6-6 and TRBJ2-2, with TRBD2 identical over 8 bases. Germline CDR1 and CDR2: MNHNY and SVGAGI (reference sequence). The V and J ends lost 6 bases and 5 bases, in that order; junction bases with no gene match: 8. This CDR3 is built from 15 residues. The CDR3 DNA sequence: TGTGCCAGCAGACGAAGCGGGACTAGTACCGGGGAGCTGTTTTTT. As protein: CASRRSGTSTGELFF.

The chain joins TRBV19 to TRBJ1-5; D unresolved. The CDR3 has 12 amino acids. V shed 7 bases and J shed 4 bases, with 8 bases lying between them. Germline V gene data show CDR1 as LNHDA and CDR2 as SQIVND (reference sequence). CDR3 coding DNA: TGTGCCAGTACTTCAGAGAATCAGCCCCAGCATTTT. Residues: CASTSENQPQHF.

The chain has TRBV4-1 and TRBJ2-5, with 9 bases aligning to TRBD2. The CDR3 is made up of 20 amino acids. Germline lookup yields CDR1 MGHRA and CDR2 YSYEKL. The J segment lost 4 bases and the V segment lost 3 bases, leaving 21 bases of the junction unmatched. The chain's CDR3 is CASSHQKTSGLKKGGETQYF. CDR3 nucleotide sequence: TGCGCCAGCAGCCATCAAAAGACTAGCGGCCTCAAGAAGGGGGGAGAGACCCAGTACTTC.

The chain recombines TRBV4-3 with TRBJ2-7; 9 bases match TRBD1. Looked up from germline, CDR1 is LGHNA and CDR2 is YSLEER. The J segment lost 5 bases and the V segment lost 0 bases, leaving 11 bases of the junction unmatched. The CDR3 extends over 17 amino acids. The CDR3 DNA sequence: TGCGCCAGCAGCCAAGATGCATCCGGGACAGGGTCCCACGAGCAGTACTTC. Residues: CASSQDASGTGSHEQYF.

The CDR3: CAWSESQLNQPQHF. The CDR3 nucleotides read TGTGCCTGGAGCGAAAGCCAGCTAAATCAGCCCCAGCATTTT. The rearrangement uses TRBV30 and TRBJ1-5; D uncertain. The V gene lost 3 bases and the J gene lost 4 bases, with 13 bases spanning the gap. The CDR3 sequence is 14 residues long. Germline-derived CDR1 and CDR2 are GTSNPN and SVGIG (reference sequence).

The chain links TRBV9 to TRBJ1-5; possible D gene TRBD1, 5 bases. The CDR3 has 14 amino acids. Trimming took 0 bases from V and 1 from J, leaving 5 bases between them. Germline-derived CDR1 and CDR2 are SGDLS and YYNGEE. The CDR3 region is CASSVAGSNQPQHF. CDR3 coding DNA: TGTGCCAGCAGCGTAGCAGGGAGCAATCAGCCCCAGCATTTT.

This clone has just one count. The chain joins TRBV7-8 to TRBJ2-5; D unresolved. This CDR3 has 13 amino acids. Germline loops: CDR1 SGHVS, CDR2 FQNEAQ. V lost 5 bases and J lost 4, with 11 bases in between. CDR3 DNA sequence: TGTGCCAGCAGCCCCGGTCGAAGAGAGACCCAGTACTTC. This codes for CASSPGRRETQYF.

V usage is TRBV19 and J usage is TRBJ2-2; weak D call: TRBD2 (6 bases). Germline V gene data show CDR1 as LNHDA and CDR2 as SQIVND (reference sequence). This CDR3 contains 15 residues. Trimming took off 5 bases at V and 3 bases at J, with 13 bases between the two ends. This CDR3 is CASSPFSGDTGELFF. CDR3 bases: TGTGCCAGTAGTCCTTTTAGCGGAGACACCGGGGAGCTGTTTTTT.

This clone appeared a few times. The V call is TRBV29-1, the J call TRBJ1-2; the D is unclear. CDR1 is SQVTM, CDR2 ANQGSEA, per germline. The CDR3 covers 13 residues. Trimming removed 1 base at V and 4 bases at J, with 10 bases between. The CDR3 loop reads CSVEGEGFYGYTF. The DNA of the CDR3 is TGCAGCGTTGAAGGGGAGGGTTTCTATGGCTACACCTTC.

The chain employs TRBV5-1 and TRBJ2-2; the D is unclear. With 4 bases removed from V and 6 bases from J, the gap between germline ends came to 7 bases. In germline, CDR1 is SGHRS, CDR2 YFSETQ. The CDR3 is 12 residues long. CDR3 in amino acids: CASSTDSGELFF. Written as DNA, the CDR3 is TGCGCCAGCAGCACGGATTCCGGGGAGCTGTTTTTT.

A word on this clone: At one of its ends the junction is not consistent with the germline gene, which may arise from a read error. The V and J genes are TRBV19 and TRBJ1-5; D ambiguous. The germline V gene encodes CDR1 LNHDA and CDR2 SQIVND (reference sequence). The CDR3 extends over 15 amino acids. The DNA of the CDR3 is TGTGCCAGTACCCTTGGGTCCGATAGCAATCAGTCCCAGCATTTT. It specifies CASTLGSDSNQSQHF.

DNA of the CDR3: TGTGCCAGCTCCCCAGGGGGACAGGGGATGTATGGCTACACCTTC. Amino acid sequence: CASSPGGQGMYGYTF. The chain couples TRBV18 to TRBJ1-2; TRBD1 aligns across 10 bases. Germline V lookup: CDR1 KGHSH, CDR2 LQKENI. The V gene end was trimmed by 6 bases and the J gene end by 5 bases; junction bases not matched to a gene: 9. The CDR3 covers 15 residues. The full variable domain, completed using reference TRBV18 and TRBJ1-2, is NAGVMQNPRHLVRRRGQEARLRCSPMKGHSHVYWYRQLPEEGLKFMVYLQKENIIDESGMPKERFSAEFPKEGPSILRIQQVVRGDSAAYFCASSPGGQGMYGYTFGSGTRLTVV.

As for this clone: Sequence at one end of the junction differs from germline and may be a read error. V gene TRBV18 combines with J gene TRBJ2-3, with 10 bases identical to TRBD2. Germline lookup yields CDR1 KGHSH and CDR2 LQKENI. The CDR3 is 18 amino acids. The CDR3 reads CASSPPAGGPSGTDTRYF. Here the CDR3 DNA reads TGTGCCAGCTCACCACCAGCGGGAGGGCCCTCTGGCACAGATACGCGGTATTTT.

This clone was observed once. The chain joins TRBV30 to TRBJ1-3; D remains ambiguous. Germline V gene sequence: CDR1 GTSNPN, CDR2 SVGIG (reference sequence). The length of the CDR3 is 14 residues. The ends were cut back, 0 bases at V and 0 bases at J, with 6 bases in the middle. The DNA for the CDR3 is TGTGCCTGGAGTGTCGGGGACTCTGGAAACACCATATATTTT. Translation gives CAWSVGDSGNTIYF.

Here the CDR3 DNA reads TGTGCCAGCTCTCCCCGACAGGGTATCACAGATACGCAGTATTTT. It yields the protein CASSPRQGITDTQYF. V gene TRBV18 combines with J gene TRBJ2-3; 7 bases are a match to TRBD1. Germline-derived CDR1 and CDR2 are KGHSH and LQKENI. The CDR3 extends over 15 amino acids. The V segment lost 6 bases and the J segment 2 bases; nucleotides outside the gene matches: 8.

CDR3: CASRGANQNTGELFF. The CDR3 DNA follows: TGTGCCAGCAGGGGAGCGAATCAGAACACCGGGGAGCTGTTTTTT. This rearrangement joins TRBV6-5 to TRBJ2-2, with a tentative D call TRBD2 (5 bases). The CDR3 runs 15 residues. Germline assignment: CDR1 MNHEY and CDR2 SVGAGI. Trimming cost V 6 bases and J 1 base, with 12 bases left between them.

This clone was observed a handful of times. The chain uses TRBV30 and TRBJ2-7; D is unresolved. Germline V gene data show CDR1 as GTSNPN and CDR2 as SVGIG (reference sequence). The V and J ends lost 3 bases and 3 bases respectively, with 15 bases between them. This CDR3 contains 14 residues. The CDR3 is CAWSPAGVGYEQYF. CDR3 in DNA: TGTGCCTGGAGCCCCGCAGGAGTCGGCTACGAGCAGTACTTC.

Written as DNA, the CDR3 is TGTGCCAGCAGTTTGGGCAGGGGGCTCACCTACGAGCAGTACTTC. This sequence encodes CASSLGRGLTYEQYF. The chain uses TRBV28 and TRBJ2-7; TRBD1 aligns across 8 bases. Germline values: CDR1 MDHEN, CDR2 SYDVKM. This CDR3 is built from 15 residues. Losses at the gene ends were 3 bases for V and 2 bases for J; bases not matched to a gene: 6.

The rearrangement links TRBV7-3 to TRBJ1-1, with D unresolved. The V end was cut by 6 bases, the J end by 1 base, with 9 bases between. There are 13 residues in the CDR3. CDR1 is SGHTA, CDR2 FQGTGA, per germline. The CDR3 DNA sequence: TGTGCCAGCAGTTACGGACGGAACACTGAAGCTTTCTTT. Residues: CASSYGRNTEAFF.

The gene calls are TRBV7-2 and TRBJ1-4; no reliable D call. This CDR3 comprises 16 residues. Germline V gene data show CDR1 as SGHTA and CDR2 as FQGNSA. V dropped 1 base and J dropped 0 bases, with 9 bases sitting between them. Here the CDR3 DNA reads TGTGCCAGCAGCTTAGACAGTACCTCAACTAATGAAAAACTGTTTTTT. Protein product: CASSLDSTSTNEKLFF.

The chain has TRBV28 and TRBJ1-5; no clear D gene. The germline gives CDR1 MDHEN, CDR2 SYDVKM. This CDR3 has 13 amino acids. V lost 8 bases to trimming and J lost 9 bases, with 17 bases between them. DNA for the CDR3: TGTGCCAGCGGAGGCGACCGGCGGTTGCCCCAGCATTTT. This sequence encodes CASGGDRRLPQHF.

V is TRBV18 and J is TRBJ1-2; D remains unclear. The CDR3 is made up of 15 amino acids. Germline CDR1 is KGHSH and CDR2 is LQKENI. Trimming stripped 6 bases from V and 0 bases from J, with 14 bases between. In DNA, the CDR3 is TGTGCCAGCTCGCAAAGGACGGCCTCTAACTATGGCTACACCTTC. Residues: CASSQRTASNYGYTF.

This chain joins TRBV19 and TRBJ2-5, with 7 bases lining up with TRBD1. Germline V CDR1 and CDR2: LNHDA, SQIVND (reference sequence). Losses at the gene ends were 4 bases for V and 2 bases for J; bases not matched to a gene: 10. This CDR3 has 16 residues. CDR3 bases: TGTGCCAGTAGTAGAGGGACAGTGACTTTACAAGAGACCCAGTACTTC. Translating it yields CASSRGTVTLQETQYF.

This clone was seen only once. J is TRBJ2-1 and V is TRBV21-1; TRBD2 reflects the table's D call only, with no check against the DNA. TRBV21-1 is described as a pseudogene. The CDR3 loop spans 22 amino acids. CDR3 loop: CASSPPGGAGLIAGGGVNEQFF. The CDR3 DNA is TGTGCCAGCAGCCCTCCGGGTGGGGCAGGGCTAATAGCGGGAGGAGGGGTCAATGAGCAGTTCTTC.

The chain couples TRBV9 to TRBJ2-1, with TRBD2 matching 12 bases. The V gene's germline CDR1 is SGDLS and CDR2 YYNGEE. The CDR3 totals 15 residues. The trim removed 2 bases at V and 9 bases at J, leaving 6 bases unmatched. The CDR3 sequence: CASSVGGLAGLEQFF. In DNA form, the CDR3 reads TGTGCCAGCAGCGTGGGTGGACTAGCGGGACTTGAGCAGTTCTTC.

The V gene is TRBV5-1, the J gene TRBJ2-7; TRBD2 aligns across 12 bases. The CDR3 is made up of 15 amino acids. Germline CDR1 and CDR2: SGHRS and YFSETQ. The V and J ends lost 4 bases and 6 bases, in that order; junction bases with no gene match: 8. As DNA, the CDR3 is TGCGCCAGCAGCCCCGTCTCACTAGCGGGAGGCGAGCAGTACTTC. As protein: CASSPVSLAGGEQYF.

V is TRBV4-3 and J is TRBJ2-7, with D unresolved. The CDR3 spans 14 residues. Germline V gene lookup returns CDR1 LGHNA and CDR2 YSLEER. V lost 1 base, J lost 3 bases, and 10 bases lay in between. CDR3 coding DNA: TGCGCCAGCAGCCAAGGAAATAGTCTCTACGAGCAGTACTTC. This codes for CASSQGNSLYEQYF.

V and J are TRBV7-2 and TRBJ2-2; the D is unclear. Germline values: CDR1 SGHTA, CDR2 FQGNSA. The CDR3 has 14 residues. V lost 1 base to trimming and J lost 2 bases, with 5 bases between them. DNA of the CDR3: TGTGCCAGCAGCTTAGTGGCTAACACCGGGGAGCTGTTTTTT. It is translated as CASSLVANTGELFF.